One and the same sample provided the 15 T cell receptor beta chains below, sequenced in a study of blood T cell repertoires in COVID-19. Profiled with immunoSEQ multiplex PCR; TCRdb holds only in-frame clones, not every one. The sample yields hundreds of thousands of clones, less than 90% seen once. The sample consisted of peripheral blood. These receptors came from a man aged 35-49 years with acute or convalescent COVID-19.

V usage is TRBV14 and J usage is TRBJ2-7, with D possibly being TRBD2 (5 bases). Looked up from germline, CDR1 is SGHDN and CDR2 is FVKESK. This CDR3 region has 12 residues. V was cut by 1 base and J by 7 bases, with 8 bases left in between. The CDR3 loop is CASSQASGEQYF. The DNA for the CDR3 is TGTGCCAGCAGCCAAGCATCGGGGGAGCAGTACTTC.

The chain uses TRBV4-1 and TRBJ1-1; TRBD1 matches at 8 bases. V gave up 4 bases and J gave up 4 bases; unmatched junction bases: 8. CDR1 MGHRA and CDR2 YSYEKL come from the germline V gene. The CDR3 extends over 15 amino acids. CDR3 DNA sequence: TGCGCCAGCAGCCCCCAGGGGGCAGGGGGCACTGAAGCTTTCTTT. Translated, it gives CASSPQGAGGTEAFF.

The chain employs TRBV29-1 and TRBJ2-2, with D tentatively TRBD1 (5 bases). V gave up 3 bases and J gave up 3 bases, with 5 bases separating them. CDR1 and CDR2 (germline): SQVTM, ANQGSEA. This CDR3 comprises 12 residues. CDR3 sequence reads: CSVDRDTGELFF. The CDR3 DNA follows: TGCAGCGTTGACAGGGACACCGGGGAGCTGTTTTTT.

This chain links TRBV4-3 with TRBJ1-1, with D possibly TRBD1 on 5 matching bases. CDR1 and CDR2 from the germline V gene are LGHNA and YSLEER. The CDR3 runs to 13 residues. The V and J ends lost 4 bases and 3 bases respectively, with 9 bases between them. The CDR3 loop is CASSRDRYTEAFF. CDR3 bases: TGCGCCAGCAGCCGAGACAGATACACTGAAGCTTTCTTT.

The chain carries TRBV27 and TRBJ1-5; the D is unclear. The CDR3 spans 17 residues. Between the trimmed V and J ends, which lost 6 bases and 1 base, there was a span of 19 bases. The germline CDR1 and CDR2 sequences are MNHEY and SMNVEV (reference sequence). The CDR3 DNA reads as TGTGCCAGCAGCCCCCGACTGTCTTCTATGAGCAATCAGCCCCAGCATTTT. As protein: CASSPRLSSMSNQPQHF.

V usage is TRBV5-6 and J usage is TRBJ2-5, with 7 bases aligning to TRBD2. CDR1 is SGHDT and CDR2 is YYEEEE in the germline V gene. Germline trimming cut 4 bases from V and 13 bases from J; bases unmatched to any gene: 7. The CDR3 totals 11 residues. As DNA, the CDR3 is TGTGCCAGCAGCCGGGAGGAGGGTTTGTACTTC. Translating it yields CASSREEGLYF.

V gene TRBV18 combines with J gene TRBJ1-3; 10 bases map to TRBD1. In germline, CDR1 is KGHSH, CDR2 LQKENI. The CDR3 extends over 17 amino acids. With V trimmed by 3 bases and J by 0 bases, 5 bases remained unmatched. Written as DNA, the CDR3 is TGTGCCAGCTCACCGGGGACAGGGGATCGCTCTGGAAACACCATATATTTT. Protein product: CASSPGTGDRSGNTIYF.

The chain links TRBV30 to TRBJ2-5; 7 bases are a match to TRBD2. Germline CDR1 is GTSNPN and CDR2 is SVGIG (reference sequence). The CDR3 is 12 amino acids. Trimming removed 3 bases from V and 4 bases from J; junction bases left unmatched: 2. Here the CDR3 reads CAWRVAGETQYF. CDR3 nucleotides: TGTGCCTGGAGGGTAGCGGGAGAGACCCAGTACTTC.

The CDR3 here is CASSIGQVYNQPQHF. The CDR3, as DNA: TGTGCCAGTAGTATAGGACAGGTTTACAATCAGCCCCAGCATTTT. The genes are TRBV19 and TRBJ1-5; D possibly corresponds to TRBD1 (6 bases). Deletions cut 1 base from V and 3 bases from J, with 10 bases between. This CDR3 is 15 amino acids long. Germline V gives CDR1 LNHDA, CDR2 SQIVND (reference sequence). Full variable domain (missing parts from reference TRBV19 and TRBJ1-5): DGGITQSPKYLFRKEGQNVTLSCEQNLNHDAMYWYRQDPGQGLRLIYYSQIVNDFQKGDIAEGYSVSREKKESFPLTVTSAQKNPTAFYLCASSIGQVYNQPQHFGDGTRLSIL.

This chain connects TRBV7-2 to TRBJ1-3; D remains unclear. This CDR3 is 15 amino acids long. Germline loops: CDR1 SGHTA, CDR2 FQGNSA. The ends were cut back, 4 bases at V and 1 base at J, with 11 bases in the middle. The chain's CDR3 is CASSSPLSSGNTIYF. The CDR3 coding sequence is TGTGCCAGCAGCTCCCCGTTGAGTTCTGGAAACACCATATATTTT. Together with reference TRBV7-2 and TRBJ1-3, the CDR3 gives the full variable domain: GAGVSQSPSNKVTEKGKDVELRCDPISGHTALYWYRQSLGQGLEFLIYFQGNSAPDKSGLPSDRFSAERTGGSVSTLTIQRTQQEDSAVYLCASSSPLSSGNTIYFGEGSWLTVV.

The chain uses TRBV5-1 and TRBJ1-4; 7 nucleotides match TRBD1. V was pared by 0 bases and J by 8 bases, with 4 bases of the junction left unmatched. This CDR3 spans 14 amino acids. CDR1 and CDR2 (germline): SGHRS, YFSETQ. This CDR3 is CASSLVGTDEKLFF. DNA of the CDR3: TGCGCCAGCAGCTTGGTCGGGACAGACGAAAAACTGTTTTTT.

V is TRBV6-6 and J is TRBJ2-7, with D maybe TRBD1 (6 bases). CDR3 length: 15 residues. Germline values: CDR1 MNHNY, CDR2 SVGAGI (reference sequence). Trimming took off 5 bases at V and 3 bases at J, with 17 bases between the two ends. The CDR3 spells CASSPYSGDSYEQYF. The CDR3 bases are TGTGCCAGCAGTCCTTACTCAGGGGATAGCTACGAGCAGTACTTC.

The chain uses TRBV19 and TRBJ1-2; D call uncertain. CDR3 size: 13 residues. Germline V gene data show CDR1 as LNHDA and CDR2 as SQIVND (reference sequence). Trimming cost V 2 bases and J 3 bases, with 7 bases left between them. The CDR3 sequence is CASSIRRDYGYTF. DNA for the CDR3: TGTGCCAGTAGTATAAGACGGGACTATGGCTACACCTTC.

The rearrangement joins TRBV24-1 to TRBJ2-7, with D unresolved. Germline CDR1 and CDR2: KGHDR and SFDVKD. V lost 2 bases and J 2 bases, leaving 3 bases between the germline ends. This CDR3 spans 12 amino acids. The DNA for the CDR3 is TGTGCCACCAGTGATTCCACCTACGAGCAGTACTTC. Amino acid sequence: CATSDSTYEQYF.

The chain is built from TRBV27 and TRBJ1-2; 7 positions agree with TRBD1. V lost 5 bases, J lost 4 bases, and 13 bases stayed unmatched. Germline-derived CDR1 and CDR2 are MNHEY and SMNVEV (reference sequence). CDR3 length: 16 amino acids. The chain's CDR3 is CASSKATGSPFYGYTF. Written as DNA, the CDR3 is TGTGCCAGCAGTAAAGCGACAGGGTCCCCCTTCTATGGCTACACCTTC.